This is a list of T cell receptor beta chains from one sample in a study of OX40 agonist ivuxolimab in advanced cancers. The assay was immunoSEQ multiplex PCR, and TCRdb's table has in-frame clones only and misses some. This sample has more than 45,000 clones, with around 90% found just once. This specimen consisted of CD4+ or CD8+ T cells sorted from blood, obtained in a trial of the OX40 agonist ivuxolimab. These receptors all stem from an adult with an advanced solid tumor such as melanoma, head and neck, liver or kidney cancer. Both conserved end residues are part of each CDR3. Fields, in order: V gene, CDR3 length, J gene, CDR3 protein.

V: TRBV5-6
length: 18
J: TRBJ2-7
CDR3: CASSLGGTTPGRFGEQYF

V: TRBV27
length: 13
J: TRBJ1-2
CDR3: CASSGQKNYGYTF

V: TRBV6-1
length: 13
J: TRBJ1-6
CDR3: CASHTGHNSPLHF

V: TRBV7-6
length: 12
J: TRBJ1-1
CDR3: CASGQTDAEAFF

V: TRBV6-5
length: 15
J: TRBJ1-1
CDR3: CASSSRTGANTEAFF

V: TRBV6-4
length: 16
J: TRBJ2-1
CDR3: CASSDSTSGDYNEQFF

V: TRBV7-8
length: 15
J: TRBJ1-5
CDR3: CASSLKRGNNQPQHF

V: TRBV4-1
length: 17
J: TRBJ1-5
CDR3: CASSQDREGFGNQPQHF

V: TRBV19
length: 14
J: TRBJ2-7
CDR3: CASSRGQGLYEQYF

V: TRBV4-2
length: 18
J: TRBJ2-6
CDR3: CASSLARQGSSGANVLTF

V: TRBV4-3
length: 15
J: TRBJ1-4
CDR3: CASSQDRGLDEKLFF

V: TRBV13
length: 16
J: TRBJ1-2
CDR3: CASSYSRPGGQDGYTF

V: TRBV28
length: 14
J: TRBJ2-2
CDR3: CASSLRQGPGELFF

V: TRBV5-1
length: 15
J: TRBJ1-1
CDR3: CASSPTGWGHTEAFF

V: TRBV5-6
length: 15
J: TRBJ1-1
CDR3: CASSLWGRRNTEAFF

V: TRBV7-2
length: 15
J: TRBJ1-1
CDR3: CASSLLYGGNTEAFF

V: TRBV30
length: 15
J: TRBJ2-3
CDR3: CAWSSTGGAADTQYF

V: TRBV15
length: 13
J: TRBJ2-1
CDR3: CATSSRRYNEQFF

V: TRBV18
length: 17
J: TRBJ1-6
CDR3: CASSQPGISSYNSPLHF

V: TRBV27
length: 14
J: TRBJ2-5
CDR3: CASTGPGEGETQYF

V: TRBV18
length: 17
J: TRBJ2-2
CDR3: CASSPSPTGRGTGELFF

V: TRBV10-2
length: 13
J: TRBJ2-1
CDR3: CASTESSYNEQFF

V: TRBV10-3
length: 14
J: TRBJ2-1
CDR3: CAISGGGGRNEQFF

V: TRBV28
length: 13
J: TRBJ2-7
CDR3: CASSPLRGDEQYF

V: TRBV2
length: 12
J: TRBJ2-7
CDR3: CASSEVTYEQYF

V: TRBV13
length: 19
J: TRBJ2-3
CDR3: CASSLGNSGGAVSTDTQYF

V: TRBV7-9
length: 15
J: NA
CDR3: CASSAGTPSGNEQYF

V: TRBV27
length: 14
J: TRBJ2-1
CDR3: CASSFIAGYNEQFF

V: TRBV19
length: 17
J: TRBJ1-4
CDR3: CASSEAFTFPPNEKLFF

V: TRBV5-1
length: 16
J: TRBJ2-7
CDR3: CASSFFPTSTAYEQYF

V: TRBV4-1
length: 17
J: TRBJ2-7
CDR3: CASSQVSASGQGYEQYF

V: TRBV5-4
length: 15
J: TRBJ1-6
CDR3: CASSLGRGRDSPLHF

V: TRBV4-3
length: 15
J: TRBJ2-1
CDR3: CASSQDSGGYNEQFF

V: TRBV6-5
length: 13
J: TRBJ1-6
CDR3: CASSYSGESPLHF

V: TRBV27
length: 14
J: TRBJ1-1
CDR3: CASSLFRGYTEAFF

V: TRBV10-3
length: 14
J: TRBJ1-1
CDR3: CAIESGTANTEAFF

V: TRBV7-6
length: 15
J: TRBJ2-7
CDR3: CASSLGDQSSYEQYF

V: TRBV29-1
length: 12
J: TRBJ1-2
CDR3: CSCPGILGGYTF

V: TRBV30
length: 14
J: TRBJ2-2
CDR3: CAWTLPVAAGELFF

V: TRBV5-4
length: 14
J: TRBJ2-7
CDR3: CASSLSAGTHEQYF

V: TRBV5-5
length: 13
J: TRBJ2-1
CDR3: CASSLSPYNEQFF

V: TRBV5-1
length: 15
J: TRBJ2-3
CDR3: CASSYNDRVGDTQYF

V: TRBV7-8
length: 14
J: TRBJ1-6
CDR3: CASSQGTGNSPLHF

V: TRBV6-6
length: 14
J: TRBJ2-1
CDR3: CATSTLSSYNEQFF

V: TRBV28
length: 13
J: TRBJ1-3
CDR3: CASSSTSGNTIYF

V: TRBV5-1
length: 15
J: TRBJ2-7
CDR3: CASSLGAGPPYEQYF

V: TRBV2
length: 14
J: TRBJ1-1
CDR3: CASRSQGGDTEAFF

V: TRBV9
length: 16
J: TRBJ2-7
CDR3: CASSPPGTSGTYEQYF